This T cell receptor beta chain came from a study of OX40 agonist ivuxolimab in advanced cancers. This CDR3 has 13 amino acids. Germline V gene lookup returns CDR1 MNHEY and CDR2 SVGAGI. V gave up 6 bases and J gave up 8 bases; unmatched junction bases: 8. Here immunoSEQ multiplex PCR was the method, and the copy in TCRdb shows in-frame clones only, minus some. There are about 80,000 clones in the sample; more than 70% occur only once, and approximately 0.43% lies in the top ten. The receptor was derived from an adult with an advanced solid tumor such as melanoma, head and neck, liver or kidney cancer. The material sequenced was CD4+ or CD8+ T cells sorted from blood, taken in a trial of the OX40 agonist ivuxolimab. The rearrangement uses TRBV6-5 and TRBJ2-5; 8 bases map to TRBD1. The CDR3 DNA is TGTGCCAGCAGGACCCAGGGGGCCGGAACCCAGTACTTC. Amino acids: CASRTQGAGTQYF.